This T cell receptor (beta chain) was captured by sequencing in a study of lymphopenia after photon versus proton radiotherapy. Note on this clone: What it recognizes is unknown.

Using immunoSEQ multiplex PCR, the repertoire was profiled, and TCRdb retains in-frame clones only, with some absent. The sample comprises about 64,000 clones, about nine tenths of which are singletons, and roughly 13% rests with the top ten. The CDR3 sequence is 15 residues long. The trim removed 2 bases at V and 6 bases at J, leaving 4 bases unmatched. Germline loops: CDR1 ENHRY, CDR2 SYGVKD. Points from the study as a whole: Under photons, naive T cells and diversity fell while effector/memory populations rose. After the lymphocyte nadir, photon-treated repertoires showed oligoclonal expansion, especially of CD8+ Temra cells.

V and J are TRBV10-3 and TRBJ2-4, with 10 bases fitting TRBD1. Sample: peripheral blood, taken from a patient treated with proton-based radiotherapy. The receptor comes from an elderly man with esophageal cancer. The CDR3, as DNA: TGTGCCATCAGTGAGCCTCGGACAGGGGGAAACATTCAGTACTTC. Translation gives CAISEPRTGGNIQYF.